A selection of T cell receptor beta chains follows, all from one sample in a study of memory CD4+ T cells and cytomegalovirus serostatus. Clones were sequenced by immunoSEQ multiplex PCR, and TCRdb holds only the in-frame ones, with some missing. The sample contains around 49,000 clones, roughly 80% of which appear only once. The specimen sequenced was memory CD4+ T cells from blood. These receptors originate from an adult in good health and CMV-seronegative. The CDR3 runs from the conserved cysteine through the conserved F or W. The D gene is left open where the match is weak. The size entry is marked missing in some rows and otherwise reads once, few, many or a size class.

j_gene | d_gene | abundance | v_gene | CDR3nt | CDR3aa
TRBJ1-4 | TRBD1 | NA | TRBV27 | TGTGCCAGCAGTTTCCTGGGGACAGGGGTCGAAAAACTGTTTTTT | CASSFLGTGVEKLFF
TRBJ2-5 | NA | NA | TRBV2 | TGTGCCAGCACCTTTCAGACGAAAGAGACCCAGTACTTC | CASTFQTKETQYF
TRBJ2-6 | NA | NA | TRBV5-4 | TGTGCCAGCAGCCTAACCGGGACTTACTCTGGGGCCAACGTCCTGACTTTC | CASSLTGTYSGANVLTF
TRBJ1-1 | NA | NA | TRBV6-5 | TGTGCCAGCAGTTACGCAGCTACAGGGAACACTGAAGCTTTCTTT | CASSYAATGNTEAFF
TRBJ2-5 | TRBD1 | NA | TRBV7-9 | TGTGCCAGCAGCACCGGGGACAGGGGGTCTAGGGAGACCCAGTACTTC | CASSTGDRGSRETQYF
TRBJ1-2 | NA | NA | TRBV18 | TGTGCCAGCTCGTCTAGGGCCGCGGACTATGGCTACACCTTC | CASSSRAADYGYTF
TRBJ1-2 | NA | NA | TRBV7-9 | TGTGCCAGCAGCTCAGGTCCAGGGATTGGCTACACCTTC | CASSSGPGIGYTF
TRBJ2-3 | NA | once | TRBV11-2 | TGTGCCAGCAGCCTAACCCGGGTCGGGGCAGATACGCAGTATTTT | CASSLTRVGADTQYF
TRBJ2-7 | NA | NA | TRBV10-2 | TGCGCCAGCAGTGACGGCGGCCGGACCTACGAGCAGTACTTC | CASSDGGRTYEQYF
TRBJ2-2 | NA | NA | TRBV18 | TGTGCCAGCTCACCGGCGGCTTCGAACACCGGGGAGCTGTTTTTT | CASSPAASNTGELFF
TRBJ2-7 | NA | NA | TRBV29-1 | TGCAGCGTTGAGAAATTCTACGAGCAGTACTTC | CSVEKFYEQYF
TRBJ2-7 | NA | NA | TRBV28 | TGTGCCAGCAGCCCCCGGTACGAGCAGTACTTC | CASSPRYEQYF
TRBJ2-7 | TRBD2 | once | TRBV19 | TGTGCCAGTAGTATTTTAGGGCTAGCGGGAGTTGAGGAGCAGTACTTC | CASSILGLAGVEEQYF
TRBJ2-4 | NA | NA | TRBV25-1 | TGTGCCAGCAGTGGTGAAGGGGGATTGTATGAAGACATTCAGTACTTC | CASSGEGGLYEDIQYF
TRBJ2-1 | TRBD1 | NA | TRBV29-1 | TGCAGCGTTGTACAGGGGTACAATGAGCAGTTCTTC | CSVVQGYNEQFF
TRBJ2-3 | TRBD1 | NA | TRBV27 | TGTGCCAGCAGGAGCGCCGGGACAGGGGAAAAGACGCAGTATTTT | CASRSAGTGEKTQYF
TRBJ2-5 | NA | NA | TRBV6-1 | TGTGCCAGCAGTGAACAGGAGGGGTTTGGAGAGACCCAGTACTTC | CASSEQEGFGETQYF
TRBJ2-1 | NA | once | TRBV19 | TGTGCCAGTAGGATAGCTCGGGACGCCTACAATGAGCAGTTCTTC | CASRIARDAYNEQFF
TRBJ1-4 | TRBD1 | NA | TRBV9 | TGTGCCAGCAGCGCTGGGACAGCGTCGATGGCAACTAATGAAAAACTGTTTTTT | CASSAGTASMATNEKLFF
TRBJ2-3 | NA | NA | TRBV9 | TGTGCCAGCAGCGTCGGAGGGGGCTTTCGCGGAGATACGCAGTATTTT | CASSVGGGFRGDTQYF
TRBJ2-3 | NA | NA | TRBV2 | TGTGCCAGCAGTGATGGGCAGGGGATCATAGGTGGTACAGATACGCAGTATTTT | CASSDGQGIIGGTDTQYF
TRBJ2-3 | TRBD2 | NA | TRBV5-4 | TGTGCCAGCAGGTGGGGACTAGCGAGCACAGATACGCAGTATTTT | CASRWGLASTDTQYF
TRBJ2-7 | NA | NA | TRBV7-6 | TGTGCCAGCAGCCGAACCGGAGGGGGTATGTACGAGCAGTACTTC | CASSRTGGGMYEQYF
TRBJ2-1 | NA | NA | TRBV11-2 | TGTGCCAGCAGCTTACGTTCAGGAGGGCCGGGGTACAATGAGCAGTTCTTC | CASSLRSGGPGYNEQFF
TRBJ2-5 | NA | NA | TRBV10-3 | TGTGCCATCAGTGAGTCGACTCGAGAGACCCAGTACTTC | CAISESTRETQYF
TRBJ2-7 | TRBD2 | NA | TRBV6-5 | TGTGCCAGCAGTGGACTAGCGGGAGGAGGATACGAGCAGTACTTC | CASSGLAGGGYEQYF
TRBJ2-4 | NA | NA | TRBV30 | TGTGCCTGGAGTGAAAGTGGGAAAAACATTCAGTACTTC | CAWSESGKNIQYF
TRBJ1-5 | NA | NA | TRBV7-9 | TGTGCCAGCAGCTTGGACAGTAGCAATCAGCCCCAGCATTTT | CASSLDSSNQPQHF
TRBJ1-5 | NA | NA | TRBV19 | TGTGCCAGTAGTAATTATGCTTCTGCGACGTTGGGCAATCAGCCCCAGCATTTT | CASSNYASATLGNQPQHF
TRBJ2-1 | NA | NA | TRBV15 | TGTGCCACCAGCAGTGGAGGGGGAAGGAACAATGAGCAGTTCTTC | CATSSGGGRNNEQFF
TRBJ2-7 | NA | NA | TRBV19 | TGTGCCAGTAGTATACACCACAGGGTCGACTCCTACGAGCAGTACTTC | CASSIHHRVDSYEQYF
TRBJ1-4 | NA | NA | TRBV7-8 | TGTGCCAGCAGCTTAGTTTTTGGACAAGTCGAAAAACTGTTTTTT | CASSLVFGQVEKLFF
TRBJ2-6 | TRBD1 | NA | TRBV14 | TGTGCCAGCAGCCCCAGGGGGCGCGGTGGTTCTGGGGCCAACGTCCTGACTTTC | CASSPRGRGGSGANVLTF
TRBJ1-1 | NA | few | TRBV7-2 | TGTGCCAGCAGCTTATACACTGAAGCTTTCTTT | CASSLYTEAFF
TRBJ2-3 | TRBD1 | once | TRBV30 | TGTGCCTGGAGTGTCCGGACAGGGGCTAGCACAGATACGCAGTATTTT | CAWSVRTGASTDTQYF
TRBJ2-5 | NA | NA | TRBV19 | TGTGCCAGTAGTATAGGAAGTGGGGCAGGGGTTCAAGAGACCCAGTACTTC | CASSIGSGAGVQETQYF
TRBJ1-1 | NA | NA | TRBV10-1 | TGCGCCAGCAGGGATACAGGGAAGACTGAAGCTTTCTTT | CASRDTGKTEAFF
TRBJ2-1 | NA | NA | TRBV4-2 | TGTGCCAGCAGCCAAGGGGCCTCGGGCGTGCAGTTCTTC | CASSQGASGVQFF
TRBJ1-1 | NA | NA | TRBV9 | TGTGCCAGCAGCCCAGCCGGGTCCCGGATAGACAACACTGAAGCTTTCTTT | CASSPAGSRIDNTEAFF
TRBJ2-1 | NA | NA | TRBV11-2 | TGTGCCAGCAGCTTAGCCAGGGTCCACAATGAGCAGTTCTTC | CASSLARVHNEQFF
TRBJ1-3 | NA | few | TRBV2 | TGTGCCAGCAGTGAGACACGGTCCTCTGGAAACACCATATATTTT | CASSETRSSGNTIYF
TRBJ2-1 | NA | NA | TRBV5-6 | TGTGCCAGCAGCTTTAGGAGTTTTGGGGGCCTCTCCTACAATGAGCAGTTCTTC | CASSFRSFGGLSYNEQFF
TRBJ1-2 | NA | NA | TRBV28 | TGTGCCAGCAGAATCGCGCAAGGGGAGGGAACTGGCTACACCTTC | CASRIAQGEGTGYTF
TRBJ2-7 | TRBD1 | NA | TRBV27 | TGTGCCAGCAGTTTAAGGTTGGGCAGGGGGCACGAGCAGTACTTC | CASSLRLGRGHEQYF
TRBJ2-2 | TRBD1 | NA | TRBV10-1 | TGCGCCAGCAGTGAAAACAGGGGGTCCACCGGGGAGCTGTTTTTT | CASSENRGSTGELFF
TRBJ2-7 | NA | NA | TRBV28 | TGTGCCAGCAGTCCTACAGGGACCAACTACGAGCAGTACTTC | CASSPTGTNYEQYF
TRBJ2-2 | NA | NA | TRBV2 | TGTGCCAGCGGCCGAACACAACAGGGAGCCGGGGAGCTGTTTTTT | CASGRTQQGAGELFF
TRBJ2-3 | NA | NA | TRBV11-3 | TGTGCCAGCAGCCGAGGCGGGAACACAGATACGCAGTATTTT | CASSRGGNTDTQYF
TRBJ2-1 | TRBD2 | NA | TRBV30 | TGTGCCTGGAGTGGGGAGGGCCATGAGCAGTTCTTC | CAWSGEGHEQFF
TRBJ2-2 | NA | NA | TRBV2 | TGTGCCAGCAGTAGCTATTCAGGACTTACCGGGGAGCTGTTTTTT | CASSSYSGLTGELFF
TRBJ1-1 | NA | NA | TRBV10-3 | TGTGCCATCAGACCAACAGGGAACACTGAAGCTTTCTTT | CAIRPTGNTEAFF
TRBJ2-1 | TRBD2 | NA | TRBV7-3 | TGTGCCAGCAGCCGTATAGCGGGAGTTAGTAATGAGCAGTTCTTC | CASSRIAGVSNEQFF
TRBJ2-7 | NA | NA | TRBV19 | TGTGCCAGTAGTATCATCCGAGGGTCCTACGAGCAGTACTTC | CASSIIRGSYEQYF
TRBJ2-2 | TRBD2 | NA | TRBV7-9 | TGTGCCAGCAGCTTTGGACTAGCGGGAGTTACCGGGGAGCTGTTTTTT | CASSFGLAGVTGELFF